Shown below are 13 T cell receptor beta chains from a single sample sequenced in a study of blood T cells in healthy people across ages. Together with a sample-barcoded 5' primer, a J-beta primer mix was included in a second PCR lasting about 7 to 11 cycles. TCRdb reanalysed the 5' RACE reads using MiXCR and keeps one entry per CDR3 protein. The table has 870,000 or so distinct CDR3 sequences, around 28% seen once. The sample comprised blood. The receptors stem from a woman older than 75 in good health.

The J gene is TRBJ2-5, the V gene TRBV4-1; TRBD1 is a possible D gene (5 bases). This CDR3 spans 15 amino acids. V shed 1 base and J shed 1 base, with 10 bases lying between them. CDR1 is MGHRA and CDR2 is YSYEKL in the germline V gene. CDR3 sequence: CASSQATTVQETQYF. Here the CDR3 DNA reads TGCGCCAGCAGCCAAGCGACGACAGTCCAAGAGACCCAGTACTTC.

This clonotype was seen only a few times. Here the CDR3 reads CSAKDETRGRHEQYF. CDR3 DNA: TGCAGTGCGAAAGACGAGACGAGGGGGCGTCACGAGCAGTACTTC. The chain uses TRBV20-1 and TRBJ2-7, with TRBD1 matching 7 bases. V lost 6 bases and J lost 5; bases outside the gene matches: 16. Germline assignment: CDR1 DFQATT and CDR2 SNEGSKA (reference sequence). This CDR3 is 15 amino acids long.

As concerns this clonotype: One base away lies a much larger clone, so this may be a sequencing read error. The chain uses TRBV6-1 and TRBJ1-2, with a tentative D call TRBD1 (6 bases). The CDR3 has 12 amino acids. V lost 3 bases and J 7 bases, leaving 9 bases between the germline ends. The germline V gene encodes CDR1 MNHNS and CDR2 SASEGT. The CDR3 DNA follows: TGTGCCAGCAGTGACAGGGGTAGTGGCTACACCTTC. Translating gives CASSDRGSGYTF.

The rearrangement links TRBV7-2 to TRBJ1-4, with D possibly matching TRBD1 (6 bases). Germline V lookup: CDR1 SGHTA, CDR2 FQGNSA. This CDR3 is built from 17 residues. Trimming cost V 0 bases and J 5 bases, with 16 bases left between them. The CDR3 DNA reads TGTGCCAGCAGCTTAGCCCAACTGACAGGCGGGAATGAAAAACTGTTTTTT. Its protein is CASSLAQLTGGNEKLFF.

V usage is TRBV12-3 or TRBV12-4 and J usage is TRBJ2-5, with 9 bases identical to TRBD1. Losses at the gene ends were 11 bases for V and 11 bases for J; bases not matched to a gene: 18. The CDR3 consists of 14 residues. The CDR3 DNA reads TGTGCCTGCAACCGGGACAGGGCCTACCATGAGCAGTACTTC. It translates to CACNRDRAYHEQYF.

This clonotype came up a few times. This chain links TRBV28 with TRBJ1-1; perhaps TRBD1 as D (5 bases). Trimming took off 4 bases at V and 6 bases at J, with 15 bases between the two ends. The length of the CDR3 is 14 residues. CDR1 is MDHEN and CDR2 is SYDVKM in the germline V gene. This CDR3 is CASSSPLGGSEAFF. Here the CDR3 DNA reads TGTGCCAGCAGTTCCCCCCTTGGGGGGTCTGAAGCTTTCTTT.

This clonotype showed up many times. The chain has TRBV6-2 or TRBV6-3 and TRBJ2-7; D assignment may be TRBD1 or TRBD2 (5 bases each). With 0 bases removed from V and 4 bases from J, the gap between germline ends came to 19 bases. CDR3 length: 17 residues. Germline V gene sequence: CDR1 MNHEY, CDR2 SVGEGT. The CDR3 is CASSYSPVAMRGYEQYF. The CDR3, as DNA: TGTGCCAGCAGTTACTCACCCGTGGCGATGAGGGGATACGAGCAGTACTTC.

The chain carries TRBV29-1 and TRBJ2-7, with 13 positions matching TRBD2. Trimming removed 4 bases from V and 7 bases from J; junction bases left unmatched: 10. The CDR3 extends over 15 amino acids. Germline V gene data show CDR1 as SQVTM and CDR2 as ANQGSEA. The CDR3 DNA sequence: TGCAGCGTTGGGGGTCGACTAGCGGGGGGAAATGAGCAGTACTTC. Its protein is CSVGGRLAGGNEQYF.

This clonotype was detected ten times or more. The chain joins TRBV4-3 to TRBJ2-1; 8 bases match TRBD1. The CDR3 is 21 amino acids. Trimming removed 1 base from V and 6 bases from J; junction bases left unmatched: 23. Germline V gene data show CDR1 as LGHNA and CDR2 as YSLEER. CDR3 DNA sequence: TGCGCCAGCAGCCAAGCTATCCCCGGGACAGGCCGTCCGAAAAAGCTCAATGAGCAGTTCTTC. This translates into CASSQAIPGTGRPKKLNEQFF.

This chain connects TRBV6-5 to TRBJ1-1; 8 bases match TRBD1. This CDR3 spans 15 amino acids. In germline, CDR1 is MNHEY, CDR2 SVGAGI. Losses at the gene ends were 6 bases for V and 5 bases for J; bases not matched to a gene: 11. The CDR3 DNA is TGTGCCAGCAGACCCAACAGGGGGTCGGGAACTGAAGCTTTCTTT. This codes for CASRPNRGSGTEAFF.

This clonotype was observed many times. The chain employs TRBV7-6 and TRBJ2-3; D not certain. This CDR3 has 13 residues. Germline assignment: CDR1 SGHVS and CDR2 FNYEAQ. The V gene lost 5 bases and the J gene lost 6 bases, with 12 bases spanning the gap. CDR3 loop: CASSAPFPDTQYF. The CDR3 nucleotides are TGTGCCAGCAGCGCCCCCTTCCCGGATACGCAGTATTTT.

The chain is built from TRBV6-5 and TRBJ2-2; tentatively, D is TRBD1 (5 bases). The germline V and J ends were trimmed by 0 bases and 1 base, with 9 bases remaining between them. The CDR3 consists of 16 residues. Germline loops: CDR1 MNHEY, CDR2 SVGAGI. This CDR3 reads CASSYSIRVNTGELFF. CDR3 nucleotides: TGTGCCAGCAGTTACTCGATCAGGGTGAACACCGGGGAGCTGTTTTTT.

This clonotype was detected only once. The rearrangement joins TRBV4-1 to TRBJ2-7; the D is unclear. Trimming stripped 5 bases from V and 0 bases from J, with 11 bases between. Germline V gene data show CDR1 as MGHRA and CDR2 as YSYEKL. The CDR3 covers 14 residues. This chain's CDR3 is CASSWSDSSYEQYF. CDR3 nucleotides: TGCGCCAGCAGCTGGTCCGATAGCTCCTACGAGCAGTACTTC.